A single sample is the source of the 6 T cell receptor beta chains below, sequenced in a study of blood T cell repertoires in COVID-19. Data came from immunoSEQ multiplex PCR; TCRdb stores just in-frame clones and leaves some out. The sample carries 100,000 to 150,000 clones, around 76% recorded once. What was sequenced was peripheral blood. These receptors were collected from a man older than 75 with COVID-19, enrolled during active disease.

V and J are TRBV6-5 and TRBJ2-6, with D maybe TRBD1 (6 bases). V lost 5 bases and J lost 0, with 8 bases in between. This CDR3 comprises 15 residues. From germline, CDR1 is MNHEY and CDR2 SVGAGI. The CDR3 region has the DNA TGTGCCAGCAGTCAGACAGGCTCTGGGGCCAACGTCCTGACTTTC. Translation gives CASSQTGSGANVLTF.

This chain uses TRBV5-1 with TRBJ2-1; the match to TRBD1 covers 7 bases. The V gene end was trimmed by 4 bases and the J gene end by 8 bases; junction bases not matched to a gene: 9. Germline V gene sequence: CDR1 SGHRS, CDR2 YFSETQ. The CDR3 loop spans 14 amino acids. CDR3 coding DNA: TGCGCCAGCAGCCCTAAACCTCAGGGGGATGAGCAGTTCTTC. This codes for CASSPKPQGDEQFF.

The genes are TRBV7-6 and TRBJ1-5; tentative D call: TRBD1 (5 bases). Germline V lookup: CDR1 SGHVS, CDR2 FNYEAQ. CDR3 length equals 16 residues. Trimming removed 1 base at V and 0 bases at J, with 10 bases between. CDR3 nucleotides: TGTGCCAGCAGCTTAGGGCAGGGCGATAGCAATCAGCCCCAGCATTTT. Translating gives CASSLGQGDSNQPQHF.

The J gene is TRBJ1-2, the V gene TRBV28; 7 bases match TRBD1. The CDR3 length is 12 residues. Trimming cost V 7 bases and J 7 bases; bases outside gene matches: 6. CDR1 MDHEN and CDR2 SYDVKM come from the germline V gene. In nucleotides, the CDR3 is TGTGCCAGCACTACAGGGGCCCTTGGCTACACCTTC. This encodes CASTTGALGYTF.

The rearrangement joins TRBV2 to TRBJ2-1; 7 nucleotides line up with TRBD2. The V and J ends lost 5 bases and 0 bases, in that order; junction bases with no gene match: 4. Germline V CDR1 and CDR2: SNHLY, FYNNEI. This CDR3 region has 15 residues. The CDR3 spells CASSPGLGSYNEQFF. CDR3 bases: TGTGCCAGCAGTCCCGGACTAGGCTCCTACAATGAGCAGTTCTTC.

The chain carries TRBV19 and TRBJ2-1, with 9 bases matching TRBD1. V shed 0 bases, J shed 6 bases, and the junction held 9 bases outside the gene matches. The V gene's germline CDR1 is LNHDA and CDR2 SQIVND (reference sequence). This CDR3 is built from 17 residues. This CDR3 is CASSIDAGTGLGNEQFF. DNA of the CDR3: TGTGCCAGTAGTATAGATGCCGGGACAGGGCTTGGCAATGAGCAGTTCTTC.